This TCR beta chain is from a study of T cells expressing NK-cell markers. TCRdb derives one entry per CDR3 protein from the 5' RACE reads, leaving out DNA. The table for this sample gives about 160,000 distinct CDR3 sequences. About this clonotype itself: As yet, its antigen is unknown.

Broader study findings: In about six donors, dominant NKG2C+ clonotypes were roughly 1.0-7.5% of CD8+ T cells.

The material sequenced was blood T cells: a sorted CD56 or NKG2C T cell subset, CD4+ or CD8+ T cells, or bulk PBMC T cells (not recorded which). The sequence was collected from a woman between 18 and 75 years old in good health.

CDR3 amino acids: CASSLDRGDTQYF. The J gene is TRBJ2-3, the V gene TRBV12-3 or TRBV12-4. CDR3 length: 13 residues.